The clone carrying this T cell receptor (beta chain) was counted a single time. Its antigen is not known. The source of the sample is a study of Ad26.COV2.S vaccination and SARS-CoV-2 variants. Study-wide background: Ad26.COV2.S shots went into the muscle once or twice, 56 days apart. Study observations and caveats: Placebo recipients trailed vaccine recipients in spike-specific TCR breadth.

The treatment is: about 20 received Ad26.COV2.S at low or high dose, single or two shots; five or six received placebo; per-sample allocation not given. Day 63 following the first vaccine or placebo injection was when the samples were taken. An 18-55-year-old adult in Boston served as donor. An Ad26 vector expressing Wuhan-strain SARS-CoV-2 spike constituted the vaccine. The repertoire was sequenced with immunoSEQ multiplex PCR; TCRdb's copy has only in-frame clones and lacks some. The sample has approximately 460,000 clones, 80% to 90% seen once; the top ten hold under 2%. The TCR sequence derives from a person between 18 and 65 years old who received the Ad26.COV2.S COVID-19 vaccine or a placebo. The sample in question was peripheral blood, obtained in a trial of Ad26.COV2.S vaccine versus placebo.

CDR3 nucleotides: TGTGCCAGCAGCCAAGGTCGCTACGAGCAGTACTTC. It translates to CASSQGRYEQYF. This sequence joins TRBV3-1 (or the pseudogene TRBV3-2) and TRBJ2-7; D is undetermined. The CDR3 sequence is 12 residues long. Germline CDR1 LGHDT, CDR2 YNNKEL (reference sequence). Trimming cost V 1 base and J 3 bases, with 4 bases left between them.